Presented here are 12 T cell receptor beta chains from one specimen sequenced in a study of shared clonotypes between healthy human individuals. Here immunoSEQ multiplex PCR was the method, and the copy in TCRdb shows in-frame clones only, minus some. The data show about 800,000 clones, approximately 97% seen once. Naive CD8 populations comprised CD45RO-negative cells positively selected for CCR7, excluding terminally differentiated effector memory CD45RA+ cells. Sequencing input: naive CD8+ T cells sorted from blood. All receptors derive from a man aged 30 to 45 in good health.

This chain links TRBV28 with TRBJ2-6; D is possibly TRBD1 (6 bases). V was trimmed by 6 bases and J by 4 bases, leaving 19 bases between them. Germline CDR1 reads MDHEN; CDR2 reads SYDVKM. CDR3 size: 17 residues. The CDR3 sequence: CASSRTAVGDGANVLTF. Written as DNA, the CDR3 is TGTGCCAGCAGCAGGACAGCGGTGGGGGACGGGGCCAACGTCCTGACTTTC.

The chain is built from TRBV5-6 and TRBJ2-5; D is ambiguous. V dropped 4 bases and J dropped 4 bases, with 8 bases sitting between them. CDR3 length equals 12 residues. Germline loops: CDR1 SGHDT, CDR2 YYEEEE. The CDR3 nucleotides read TGTGCCAGCAGCCACTCGACAGAGACCCAGTACTTC. Protein sequence: CASSHSTETQYF. Using reference TRBV5-6 and TRBJ2-5 for the parts outside the CDR3, the full variable domain is DAGVTQSPTHLIKTRGQQVTLRCSPKSGHDTVSWYQQALGQGPQFIFQYYEEEERQRGNFPDRFSGHQFPNYSSELNVNALLLGDSALYLCASSHSTETQYFGPGTRLLVL.

This chain uses TRBV27 with TRBJ2-7, with TRBD2 identical over 12 bases. V was pared by 5 bases and J by 0 bases, with 8 bases of the junction left unmatched. The germline CDR1 and CDR2 sequences are MNHEY and SMNVEV (reference sequence). There are 17 residues in the CDR3. CDR3 loop: CASSPRTSGAYSYEQYF. CDR3 coding DNA: TGTGCCAGCAGTCCCCGGACTAGCGGGGCTTACTCCTACGAGCAGTACTTC.

This chain connects TRBV28 to TRBJ1-1; D unclear. The CDR3 is made up of 16 amino acids. The V and J ends lost 4 bases and 3 bases respectively, with 18 bases between them. The germline V gene has CDR1 MDHEN and CDR2 SYDVKM. This chain's CDR3 is CASSSRLGFRDTEAFF. CDR3 nucleotides: TGTGCCAGCAGTTCCCGGCTGGGTTTTCGGGACACTGAAGCTTTCTTT.

The chain couples TRBV4-1 to TRBJ2-5; 9 nucleotides agree with TRBD1. This CDR3 spans 15 amino acids. V lost 3 bases to trimming and J lost 5 bases; unmatched junction nucleotides: 7. Germline CDR1 is MGHRA and CDR2 is YSYEKL. The CDR3 is CASSHWGQGTETQYF. For the CDR3, the DNA is TGCGCCAGCAGCCATTGGGGACAGGGAACGGAGACCCAGTACTTC.

This sequence joins TRBV27 and TRBJ2-3, with 8 bases that match TRBD2. The CDR3 is 17 residues long. Germline CDR1 and CDR2: MNHEY and SMNVEV (reference sequence). With 3 bases clipped from V and 3 bases from J, the junction kept 11 bases outside the gene matches. The CDR3 nucleotides are TGTGCCAGCAGTTTGGGTGTGCGGGAGGTTGCGACAGATACGCAGTATTTT. Translation: CASSLGVREVATDTQYF.

The chain uses TRBV6-9 and TRBJ2-1; D call uncertain. CDR1 and CDR2 (germline): MNHGY, SVAAGI. Trimming shortened V by 11 bases and J by 7 bases, and 12 bases separated the two germline ends. The CDR3 has 11 residues. In nucleotides, the CDR3 is TGTGCCCCCGAGAGATCGAATGAGCAGTTCTTC. Translating gives CAPERSNEQFF.

This chain connects TRBV13 to TRBJ2-2, with 9 bases fitting TRBD2. CDR1 is PRHDT and CDR2 is FYEKMQ in the germline V gene (reference sequence). Trimming removed 5 bases from V and 4 bases from J; junction bases left unmatched: 5. The CDR3 loop spans 15 amino acids. The CDR3 is CASSPGLAFTGELFF. DNA for the CDR3: TGTGCCAGCAGCCCGGGACTAGCTTTCACCGGGGAGCTGTTTTTT.

The CDR3 loop reads CASSQDVVGTVARTDTQYF. CDR3 DNA: TGCGCCAGCAGCCAAGATGTAGTGGGGACAGTGGCCCGCACAGATACGCAGTATTTT. The chain links TRBV4-3 to TRBJ2-3; 7 bases map to TRBD1. Germline values: CDR1 LGHNA, CDR2 YSLEER. The CDR3 loop spans 19 amino acids. The V gene end was trimmed by 0 bases and the J gene end by 1 base; junction bases not matched to a gene: 13.

CDR3 amino acids: CASSLAGSGRRHEQYF. For the CDR3, the DNA is TGTGCCAGCAGCTTAGCGGGCAGCGGGAGGCGTCACGAGCAGTACTTC. The V call is TRBV7-2, the J call TRBJ2-7, with 9 bases aligning to TRBD2. V trimming: 0 bases; J trimming: 5 bases; junction bases outside the gene matches: 8. CDR3 length equals 16 residues. Germline values: CDR1 SGHTA, CDR2 FQGNSA.

The chain carries TRBV7-6 and TRBJ2-7; 7 bases line up with TRBD2. CDR3 size: 15 residues. V lost 5 bases, J lost 1 base, and 8 bases stayed unmatched. In germline, CDR1 is SGHVS, CDR2 FNYEAQ. CDR3 sequence: CASSDRGERSYEQYF. In DNA form, the CDR3 reads TGTGCCAGCAGCGATCGGGGGGAGAGGTCCTACGAGCAGTACTTC.

The rearrangement uses TRBV27 and TRBJ1-4, with D perhaps TRBD1 (5 bases). Between the trimmed V and J ends, which lost 0 bases and 3 bases, there was a span of 11 bases. Germline CDR1 reads MNHEY; CDR2 reads SMNVEV (reference sequence). The CDR3 has 16 residues. CDR3 region: CASSLSPGRANEKLFF. CDR3 nucleotides: TGTGCCAGCAGTTTATCCCCGGGACGGGCTAATGAAAAACTGTTTTTT.